This T cell receptor (beta chain) derives from a study of CD8 T cells in ankylosing spondylitis. Study findings and constraints: Some motif variants were previously reported in reactive arthritis synovial fluid and blood. Matched ankylosing spondylitis synovial fluid reportedly showed significant enrichment of disease-linked clones. For ankylosing spondylitis blood, a TCR beta motif of eight or nine highly homologous variants appeared characteristic. Clones that were linked to disease were CD8+ and were relatively rare in peripheral blood.

The authors made TCR beta libraries by quantitative 5'-RACE with molecular barcodes. TCRdb itself ran the 5' RACE reads through MiXCR, one entry per CDR3 protein. Here the sample spans about 840,000 distinct CDR3 sequences, 12% being singletons. As concerns this clonotype: Its antigen is not known.

The TCR comes from a male donor with ankylosing spondylitis. The sequencing input was blood, either unsorted or a sorted T cell fraction (not recorded which).

The CDR3 coding sequence is TGTGCCAGCAGCATTTCAGGGGCAGATACGCAGTATTTT. This codes for CASSISGADTQYF. The V gene is TRBV7-9, the J gene TRBJ2-3, with a tentative D call TRBD1 (6 bases). This CDR3 region has 13 residues. The V end was cut by 5 bases, the J end by 4 bases, with 10 bases between. Germline V gene sequence: CDR1 SEHNR, CDR2 FQNEAQ (reference sequence).